This passage covers 8 T cell receptor beta chains from one sample sequenced in a study of PD-L1 blockade in urothelial cancer. The time point was: pretreatment peripheral blood. The protocol was immunoSEQ multiplex PCR, while the TCRdb copy is restricted to in-frame clones and leaves out a portion. The sample comprises tens of thousands of clones, about 90% of which are singletons, and 14% to 15% rests with the top ten. The input for sequencing was PBMCs, taken around atezolizumab (anti-PD-L1) treatment. The receptors here all came from a man in his 60s with urothelial cancer.

The gene calls are TRBV5-5 and TRBJ2-2; weak D call: TRBD2 (6 bases). The CDR3 runs to 16 residues. The germline V gene encodes CDR1 SGHKS and CDR2 YYEKEE (reference sequence). Trimming left V 4 bases short and J 6 bases short, with 19 bases between. The CDR3 DNA reads TGTGCCAGCAGCCCCAATGGGGGGTCCCTCCCCGGGGAGCTGTTTTTT. This encodes CASSPNGGSLPGELFF.

The chain is built from TRBV18 and TRBJ1-1, with 7 bases aligning to TRBD1. The trim removed 4 bases at V and 1 base at J, leaving 9 bases unmatched. CDR3 length: 16 residues. CDR1 is KGHSH and CDR2 is LQKENI in the germline V gene. The CDR3 region has the DNA TGTGCCAGCTCACAGTCTACAGGGGAATGGAACACTGAAGCTTTCTTT. It yields the protein CASSQSTGEWNTEAFF. The full variable domain, rest sourced from reference TRBV18 and TRBJ1-1, is NAGVMQNPRHLVRRRGQEARLRCSPMKGHSHVYWYRQLPEEGLKFMVYLQKENIIDESGMPKERFSAEFPKEGPSILRIQQVVRGDSAAYFCASSQSTGEWNTEAFFGQGTRLTVV.

V usage is TRBV2 and J usage is TRBJ2-1; 8 nucleotides align to TRBD2. CDR1 is SNHLY and CDR2 is FYNNEI in the germline V gene. There are 16 residues in the CDR3. V was clipped by 2 bases and J by 3 bases; unmatched bases: 6. CDR3 nucleotide sequence: TGTGCCAGCAGTGAATCAAGCGGGGGTTTCTACAATGAGCAGTTCTTC. This gives the protein CASSESSGGFYNEQFF. The full variable domain, its missing parts supplied by reference TRBV2 and TRBJ2-1, is EPEVTQTPSHQVTQMGQEVILRCVPISNHLYFYWYRQILGQKVEFLVSFYNNEISEKSEIFDDQFSVERPDGSNFTLKIRSTKLEDSAMYFCASSESSGGFYNEQFFGPGTRLTVL.

V usage is TRBV11-2 and J usage is TRBJ2-1, with 9 positions matching TRBD2. Germline CDR1 and CDR2: SGHAT and FQNNGV. There are 16 residues in the CDR3. After removal of 3 bases from V and 6 bases from J, the junction contained 9 bases not matched to a gene. In DNA, the CDR3 is TGTGCCAGCAGCTTCCCGTTTAGCGGGGGTAGCAATGAGCAGTTCTTC. The encoded protein is CASSFPFSGGSNEQFF.

The chain recombines TRBV5-8 with TRBJ1-5, with D possibly matching TRBD1 (6 bases). Per germline, CDR1 SGHTS and CDR2 YDEGEE. This CDR3 is built from 14 residues. Trimming removed 4 bases from V and 4 bases from J, with 12 bases in between. The CDR3 protein is CASSNRVGNQPQHF. Here the CDR3 DNA reads TGTGCCAGCAGCAACAGGGTAGGGAATCAGCCCCAGCATTTT.

The table lists this clone with a few counts. The conserved final phenylalanine or tryptophan is absent from the CDR3, which likely points to a read error. Because the CDR3's place on the DNA is in doubt, the DNA is left out and the CDR3 is given as listed by TCRdb. The chain recombines TRBV23-1 with TRBJ2-7; TRBD1, the table's D call, lacks a check against the DNA. TRBV23-1 is classed as an ORF, of uncertain function. The CDR3 is 12 amino acids in total, end residues counted. CDR3 sequence: CASSQSWDSNRT.

This clone has a handful of counts. Other nucleotide sequences from this sample produce the same CDR3. The rearrangement joins TRBV10-3 to TRBJ2-3; 12 bases map to TRBD2. Germline V gives CDR1 ENHRY, CDR2 SYGVKD. Losses at the gene ends were 6 bases for V and 2 bases for J; bases not matched to a gene: 9. CDR3 length: 17 residues. Here the CDR3 reads CAISPLTSGGTTDTQYF. CDR3 nucleotides: TGTGCCATCAGCCCCCTGACTAGCGGGGGTACCACAGATACGCAGTATTTT.

The sample holds one count of this clone. The CDR3: CASSVVGLSTDTQYF. CDR3 nucleotide sequence: TGTGCCAGCAGCGTAGTTGGCTTGAGCACAGATACGCAGTATTTT. The chain is built from TRBV9 and TRBJ2-3; D unclear. The CDR3 extends over 15 amino acids. From germline, CDR1 is SGDLS and CDR2 YYNGEE. Trimming took 0 bases from V and 0 from J, leaving 8 bases between them.